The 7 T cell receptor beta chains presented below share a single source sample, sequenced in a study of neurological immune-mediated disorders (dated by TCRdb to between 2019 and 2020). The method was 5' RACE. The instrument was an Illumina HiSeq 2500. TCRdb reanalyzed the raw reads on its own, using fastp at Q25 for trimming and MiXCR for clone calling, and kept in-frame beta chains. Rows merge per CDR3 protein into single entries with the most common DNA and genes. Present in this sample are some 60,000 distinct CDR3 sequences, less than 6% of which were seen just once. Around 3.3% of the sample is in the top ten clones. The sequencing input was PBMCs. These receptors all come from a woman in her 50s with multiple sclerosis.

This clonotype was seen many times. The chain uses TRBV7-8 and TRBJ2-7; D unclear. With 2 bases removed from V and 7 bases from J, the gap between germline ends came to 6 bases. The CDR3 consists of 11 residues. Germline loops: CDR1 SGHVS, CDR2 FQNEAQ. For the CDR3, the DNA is TGTGCCAGCAGCTTAATACGGGAGCAGTACTTC. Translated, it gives CASSLIREQYF.

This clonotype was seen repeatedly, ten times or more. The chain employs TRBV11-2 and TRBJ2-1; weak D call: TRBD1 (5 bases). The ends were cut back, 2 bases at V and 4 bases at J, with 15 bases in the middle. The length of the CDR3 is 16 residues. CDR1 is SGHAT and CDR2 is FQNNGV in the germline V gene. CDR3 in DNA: TGTGCCAGCAGCTTATCGATAGGGGTGTGGTACAATGAGCAGTTCTTC. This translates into CASSLSIGVWYNEQFF. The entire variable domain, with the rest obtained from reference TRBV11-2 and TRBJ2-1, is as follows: EAGVAQSPRYKIIEKRQSVAFWCNPISGHATLYWYQQILGQGPKLLIQFQNNGVVDDSQLPKDRFSAERLKGVDSTLKIQPAKLEDSAVYLCASSLSIGVWYNEQFFGPGTRLTVL.

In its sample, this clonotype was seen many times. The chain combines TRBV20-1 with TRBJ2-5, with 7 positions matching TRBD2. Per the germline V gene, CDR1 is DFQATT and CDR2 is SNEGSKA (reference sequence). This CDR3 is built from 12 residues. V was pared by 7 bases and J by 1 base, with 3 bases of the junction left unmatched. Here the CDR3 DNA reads TGCAGTGGGGTAGCGGGCCAAGAGACCCAGTACTTC. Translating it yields CSGVAGQETQYF.

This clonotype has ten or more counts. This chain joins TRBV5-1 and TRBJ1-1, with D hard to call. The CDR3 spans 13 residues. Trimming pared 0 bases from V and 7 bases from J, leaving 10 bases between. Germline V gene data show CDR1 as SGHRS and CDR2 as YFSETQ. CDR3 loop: CASSLGDGNEAFF. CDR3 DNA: TGCGCCAGCAGCTTGGGAGACGGTAATGAAGCTTTCTTT.

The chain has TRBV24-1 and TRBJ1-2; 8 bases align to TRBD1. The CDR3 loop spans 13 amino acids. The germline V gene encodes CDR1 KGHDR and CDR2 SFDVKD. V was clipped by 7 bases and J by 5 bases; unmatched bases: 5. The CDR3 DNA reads TGTGCCACCAGCGGTACAGGGGGTTATGGCTACACCTTC. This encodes CATSGTGGYGYTF.

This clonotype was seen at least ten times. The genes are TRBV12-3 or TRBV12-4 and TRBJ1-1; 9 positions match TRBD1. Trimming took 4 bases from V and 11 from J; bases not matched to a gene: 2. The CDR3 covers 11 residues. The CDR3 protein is CASSSGQGAFF. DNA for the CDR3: TGTGCCAGCAGTTCGGGACAGGGTGCTTTCTTT.

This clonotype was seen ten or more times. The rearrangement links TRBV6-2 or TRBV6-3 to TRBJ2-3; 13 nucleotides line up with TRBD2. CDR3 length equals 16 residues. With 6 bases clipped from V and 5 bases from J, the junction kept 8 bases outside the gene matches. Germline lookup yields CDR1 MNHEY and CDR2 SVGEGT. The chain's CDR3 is CASSLLAGGPEDTQYF. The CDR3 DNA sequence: TGTGCCAGCAGCCTACTAGCGGGGGGGCCCGAAGATACGCAGTATTTT.